This TCR beta chain was documented in a study of blood T cell repertoires in COVID-19. Study as a whole: Sites in the United States, Italy and Spain provided acute and convalescent COVID-19 samples. Nucleic acid was either cDNA or gDNA, and it came from T cells, B-cell-depleted T cells, or PBMCs.

Participant age was about 18 to 89 years, and participants resided in roughly 25 US areas. Methods used by the authors: Quantification of nucleated cells was approximated via reference gene primer amplification. Clones were sequenced by immunoSEQ multiplex PCR, and TCRdb holds only the in-frame ones, with some missing. The DNA was the basis for D and trimming; V, J and clone size are from that table. This table holds fewer than 250,000 clones, about 90% found once. V gave up 4 bases and J gave up 0 bases, with 23 bases separating them. Germline V gene data show CDR1 as SQVTM and CDR2 as ANQGSEA. The length of the CDR3 is 18 residues.

The source of this sequence is a woman aged 45-59 years with acute COVID-19. Material for sequencing was PBMCs or T cells enriched from blood (not recorded which). This chain uses TRBV29-1 with TRBJ2-3; perhaps TRBD1 as D (5 bases). CDR3 bases: TGCAGCGTTGCTGACAGCTCTACAAAAGGAACTAGCACAGATACGCAGTATTTT. Amino acid sequence: CSVADSSTKGTSTDTQYF.